This T cell receptor beta chain was found in a study of T cell repertoires in cytomegalovirus infection. Study-wide background: Researchers turned to recently identified HLA-C-restricted CMV epitopes as well as well-studied HLA-B-restricted ones. Based on public TCR beta signatures, there were indications of CMV infection and of a matching HLA type.

As to this clonotype: Antigen: not known.

Study-level points and caveats: CMV-specific TCR beta clonotypes restricted by HLA-C dominated the ex vivo response.

TCRdb itself ran the reads through MiXCR, one entry per CDR3 protein. This sample carries 340,000 or so distinct CDR3 sequences, more than 20% of them seen once, and the ten largest clones take about an eighth. Trimming removed 8 bases from V and 3 bases from J; junction bases left unmatched: 12. There are 15 residues in the CDR3. Per germline, CDR1 SGHTA and CDR2 FQGTGA. The TCR originated in a human donor in good health (CMV status not recorded). Some clones in this sample may be carry-over from other donors' samples. The specimen was cultured PBMCs, collected from culture after CMV antigen stimulation. The chain joins TRBV7-3 to TRBJ2-7; TRBD2 agrees at 8 bases. The CDR3 DNA reads TGTGCCAGCGCTCTCAGCGGGGGAAGGGGCTACGAGCAGTACTTC. It specifies CASALSGGRGYEQYF.